This T cell receptor beta chain was sequenced for a study of cytomegalovirus exposure and HLA in healthy donors. Study-level information: The study placed around 80% of its approximately 360 genotyped donors in the Caucasian-associated ancestry cluster. Study conclusions and caveats: As a later analysis showed, several of the most significant clusters appeared to be linked to common viral pathogens.

The study ran its PCR with 60 Vbeta and 13 Jbeta primers. TCRdb's table, derived via immunoSEQ multiplex PCR, lists solely in-frame clones and lacks some. The repertoire holds about 160,000 clones, with approximately 78% as singletons. The count of this clone is one. Antigen: not known. V lost 2 bases to trimming and J lost 6 bases; unmatched junction nucleotides: 10. The CDR3 runs 15 residues. Germline CDR1 reads MNHEY; CDR2 reads SVGAGI. Everyone who donated was a healthy bone marrow donor. Sample: PBMCs. The rearrangement links TRBV6-5 to TRBJ2-7; the match to TRBD2 covers 7 bases. The TCR sequence derives from a girl aged 2-10 years in good health and CMV-seropositive. The CDR3 reads CASSYRRGISSEQYF. CDR3 in DNA: TGTGCCAGCAGTTACAGGCGGGGGATTAGCTCCGAGCAGTACTTC.